Sequencing of this T cell receptor beta chain was carried out in a study of OX40 agonist ivuxolimab in advanced cancers. About the research overall: From roughly 20 to 85 years was the age range, with a mean of roughly 59 years, and 70% to 85% were male.

The CDR3 has 11 amino acids. The V end was cut by 6 bases, the J end by 4 bases, with 10 bases between. Germline CDR1 and CDR2: DFQATT and SNEGSKA (reference sequence). Concerning this clone itself: Its antigen is currently unknown.

The table came from immunoSEQ multiplex PCR; TCRdb's copy has only in-frame clones and leaves some out. The data hold more than 20,000 clones, with around 90% observed a single time. Study-level findings and limits: Mean expanded clone counts were higher in CD8+ than CD4+ T cells. Some patients who did not respond also had low normalized T-cell clonal expansion. The 0.1-3.0 mg/kg partial responders had among the lowest clonal expansion.

The chain joins TRBV20-1 to TRBJ2-7; a weak D match, TRBD2 (7 bases). Here the sequenced sample was CD4+ or CD8+ T cells sorted from blood, taken in a trial of the OX40 agonist ivuxolimab. The receptor's source is an adult with an advanced solid tumor such as melanoma, head and neck, liver or kidney cancer. The CDR3 spells CSAGGGYEQYF. The DNA of the CDR3 is TGCAGTGCAGGGGGGGGGTACGAGCAGTACTTC.